Listed below are T cell receptor beta chains from one sample, sequenced in a study of blood T cell repertoires in COVID-19. Assay: immunoSEQ multiplex PCR; the TCRdb copy retains only in-frame clones and omits some. The table includes roughly 70,000 clones, 91% detected once. Material for sequencing was peripheral blood. These receptors originate from a human donor with active COVID-19. The donor label of this sample is uncertain. CDR3s include the opening cysteine and the closing phenylalanine or tryptophan. The D gene is left open where the match is weak. Clone sizes are given selectively: once, few, many, or a class where the clone is expanded.

d_call: .
j_call: TRBJ2-1
v_call: TRBV7-2
clone_size: .
cdr3_nt: TGTGCCAGCAGCTCCCAGCTCGACAGATACAATGAGCAGTTCTTC
cdr3_aa: CASSSQLDRYNEQFF

d_call: TRBD1
j_call: TRBJ1-5
v_call: TRBV28
clone_size: .
cdr3_nt: TGTGCCAGCAGTGCCTCGACAGGGTCGGTAGCTCAGCCCCAGCATTTT
cdr3_aa: CASSASTGSVAQPQHF

d_call: TRBD1
j_call: TRBJ2-3
v_call: TRBV29-1
clone_size: .
cdr3_nt: TGCAGCGTTTTTGTCGAGGGGGCTACAGATACGCAGTATTTT
cdr3_aa: CSVFVEGATDTQYF

d_call: TRBD2
j_call: TRBJ2-3
v_call: TRBV6-5
clone_size: .
cdr3_nt: TGTGCCAGCAAGACTAGCGGGAGATCAGATACGCAGTATTTT
cdr3_aa: CASKTSGRSDTQYF

d_call: TRBD2
j_call: TRBJ2-7
v_call: TRBV30
clone_size: .
cdr3_nt: TGTGCCTGGAGTCTAGCGGGAGATTCCTACGAGCAGTACTTC
cdr3_aa: CAWSLAGDSYEQYF

d_call: TRBD2
j_call: TRBJ2-1
v_call: TRBV6-5
clone_size: .
cdr3_nt: TGTGCCAGCAGTACCGGACTAGCGGGAGTGAATGAGCAGTTCTTC
cdr3_aa: CASSTGLAGVNEQFF

d_call: TRBD2
j_call: TRBJ2-1
v_call: TRBV7-9
clone_size: .
cdr3_nt: TGTGCCAGCAGCTTAGAACTAGCGGGAGTAAATGAGCAGTTCTTC
cdr3_aa: CASSLELAGVNEQFF

d_call: .
j_call: TRBJ2-7
v_call: TRBV5-1
clone_size: few
cdr3_nt: TGCGCCAGCAGTTCCCACAGGGAGGGGACCTACGAGCAGTACTTC
cdr3_aa: CASSSHREGTYEQYF

d_call: TRBD2
j_call: TRBJ2-3
v_call: TRBV28
clone_size: .
cdr3_nt: TGTGCCACCGCTAGCGGGAGCGGGGATACGCAGTATTTT
cdr3_aa: CATASGSGDTQYF

d_call: .
j_call: TRBJ1-3
v_call: TRBV9
clone_size: .
cdr3_nt: TGTGCCAGCAGCGTAGATTCCTACTCTGGAAACACCATATATTTT
cdr3_aa: CASSVDSYSGNTIYF

d_call: TRBD1
j_call: TRBJ2-7
v_call: TRBV28
clone_size: .
cdr3_nt: TGTGCCAGCTCTGGGGTAGGGACAGGCTATCCCTACGAGCAGTACTTC
cdr3_aa: CASSGVGTGYPYEQYF

d_call: TRBD2
j_call: TRBJ2-1
v_call: TRBV18
clone_size: .
cdr3_nt: TGTGCCAGCTCACTTACCGGGACTAGCGGTTACAATGAGCAGTTCTTC
cdr3_aa: CASSLTGTSGYNEQFF

d_call: .
j_call: TRBJ2-3
v_call: TRBV29-1
clone_size: .
cdr3_nt: TGCAGCGTACTACCAACCAAGGATACGCAGTATTTT
cdr3_aa: CSVLPTKDTQYF

d_call: .
j_call: TRBJ1-5
v_call: TRBV19
clone_size: .
cdr3_nt: TGTGCCAGTAGTACTCCCGGGGGAGGGGCCAATCAGCCCCAGCATTTT
cdr3_aa: CASSTPGGGANQPQHF

d_call: .
j_call: TRBJ2-1
v_call: TRBV7-6
clone_size: .
cdr3_nt: TGTGCCAGCAGCTCCGGACAGTACAATGAGCAGTTCTTC
cdr3_aa: CASSSGQYNEQFF

d_call: .
j_call: TRBJ2-1
v_call: TRBV30
clone_size: .
cdr3_nt: TGTGCCTGGACGTCTTACAATGAGCAGTTCTTC
cdr3_aa: CAWTSYNEQFF

d_call: TRBD2
j_call: TRBJ2-7
v_call: TRBV6-5
clone_size: once
cdr3_nt: TGTGCCAGCAGTAGGGGGACTAGCGGTTCCTACGAGCAGTACTTC
cdr3_aa: CASSRGTSGSYEQYF

d_call: TRBD1
j_call: TRBJ1-1
v_call: TRBV4-3
clone_size: .
cdr3_nt: TGCGCCAGCAGCCAAGATAGCGGGACAGGGGCTCTCAACACTGAAGCTTTCTTT
cdr3_aa: CASSQDSGTGALNTEAFF

d_call: .
j_call: TRBJ1-6
v_call: TRBV5-1
clone_size: .
cdr3_nt: TGCGCCAGCAGCTTGAGGGAGGGGGACGTCTATAATTCACCCCTCCACTTT
cdr3_aa: CASSLREGDVYNSPLHF

d_call: .
j_call: TRBJ2-1
v_call: TRBV4-3
clone_size: once
cdr3_nt: TGCGCCAGCAGCCAAGGTAGAGGGCTTAGATGGGGTGAGCAGTTCTTC
cdr3_aa: CASSQGRGLRWGEQFF

d_call: TRBD1
j_call: TRBJ1-1
v_call: TRBV9
clone_size: .
cdr3_nt: TGTGCCAGCAGCGTAGGGGACAGGTTGAACACTGAAGCTTTCTTT
cdr3_aa: CASSVGDRLNTEAFF

d_call: TRBD2
j_call: TRBJ2-1
v_call: TRBV11-2
clone_size: .
cdr3_nt: TGTGCCAGCGACCCCTGGGGGACTAGCTCCTACAATGAGCAGTTCTTC
cdr3_aa: CASDPWGTSSYNEQFF

d_call: .
j_call: TRBJ2-7
v_call: TRBV11-2
clone_size: once
cdr3_nt: TGTGCCAGCAGCTTAGACAGGGTCGCGCACGAGCAGTACTTC
cdr3_aa: CASSLDRVAHEQYF

d_call: .
j_call: TRBJ1-2
v_call: TRBV28
clone_size: .
cdr3_nt: TGTGCCAGCAGTTTAGGAGACTATGGCTACACCTTC
cdr3_aa: CASSLGDYGYTF

d_call: TRBD1
j_call: TRBJ2-1
v_call: TRBV19
clone_size: .
cdr3_nt: TGTGCCAGTAGTATACGGGACAGGGGATACAATGAGCAGTTCTTC
cdr3_aa: CASSIRDRGYNEQFF

d_call: .
j_call: TRBJ2-2
v_call: TRBV2
clone_size: .
cdr3_nt: TGTGCCAGCATCCGGGGAGGGGGATTCGGCGGGGAGCTGTTTTTT
cdr3_aa: CASIRGGGFGGELFF